This entry concerns a single TCR beta chain. Its antigen remains unidentified. One junction end does not reproduce the germline sequence, and a read error may be involved. These data are taken from a study of memory CD4+ T cells and cytomegalovirus serostatus. Turning to the study itself: Healthy Belgian adult donors included about nine CMV-positive and 24 CMV-negative people.

The sort gate was single viable CD3+CD4+CD8-CD45RO+ cells for memory CD4+ T cells. Donors' CMV status reflects serum IgG against pp150, pp28, p38, p52. CD4+ T cells were isolated by positive magnetic selection. Clones were read by immunoSEQ multiplex PCR, and TCRdb kept only the in-frame ones, dropping some. The data contain 60,000 to 75,000 clones, about three quarters of them singletons. Germline CDR1 and CDR2: MDHEN and SYDVKM. CDR3 length: 14 amino acids. Whole-study results and caveats: CMV serostatus prediction reached median AUC roughly 0.95, or 0.91 with US-trained model.

The chain has TRBV28 and TRBJ1-4, with D tentatively TRBD1 (6 bases). Sequencing was performed on memory CD4+ T cells from blood. This TCR was sampled from an adult in good health and CMV-seronegative. Some clones in this sample may be carry-over from other donors' samples. This CDR3 is CAISKGGRYEKLFF. DNA for the CDR3: TGTGCCATCAGTAAGGGGGGGAGGTATGAAAAACTGTTTTTT.